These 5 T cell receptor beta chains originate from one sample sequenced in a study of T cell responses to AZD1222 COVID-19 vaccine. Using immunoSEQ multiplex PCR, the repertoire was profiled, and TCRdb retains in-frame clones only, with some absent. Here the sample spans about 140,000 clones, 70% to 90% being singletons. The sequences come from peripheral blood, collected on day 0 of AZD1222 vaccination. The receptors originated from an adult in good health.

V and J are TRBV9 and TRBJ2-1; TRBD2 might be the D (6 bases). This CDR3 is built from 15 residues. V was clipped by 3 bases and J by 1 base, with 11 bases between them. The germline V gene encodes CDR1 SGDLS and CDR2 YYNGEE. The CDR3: CASSAMGGSYNEQFF. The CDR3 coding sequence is TGTGCCAGCAGCGCGATGGGGGGTTCCTACAATGAGCAGTTCTTC.

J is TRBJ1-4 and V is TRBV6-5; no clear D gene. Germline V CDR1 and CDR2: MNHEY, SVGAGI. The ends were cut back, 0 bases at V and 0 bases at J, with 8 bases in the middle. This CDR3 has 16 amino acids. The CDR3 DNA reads TGTGCCAGCAGTTACTCGAGCGATGCAACTAATGAAAAACTGTTTTTT. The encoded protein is CASSYSSDATNEKLFF.

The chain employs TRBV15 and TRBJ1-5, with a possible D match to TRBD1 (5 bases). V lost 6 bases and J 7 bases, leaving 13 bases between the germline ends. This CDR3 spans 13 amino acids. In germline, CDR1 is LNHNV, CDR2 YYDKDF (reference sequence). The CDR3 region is CATRQASSQPQHF. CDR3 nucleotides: TGTGCCACCAGACAGGCCAGTTCCCAGCCCCAGCATTTT.

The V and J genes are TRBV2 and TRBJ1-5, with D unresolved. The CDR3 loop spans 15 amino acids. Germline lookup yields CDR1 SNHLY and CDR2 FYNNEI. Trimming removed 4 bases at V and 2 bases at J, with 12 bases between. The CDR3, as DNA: TGTGCCAGCAGTGTCTCCGGCCCCCGCAATCAGCCCCAGCATTTT. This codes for CASSVSGPRNQPQHF.

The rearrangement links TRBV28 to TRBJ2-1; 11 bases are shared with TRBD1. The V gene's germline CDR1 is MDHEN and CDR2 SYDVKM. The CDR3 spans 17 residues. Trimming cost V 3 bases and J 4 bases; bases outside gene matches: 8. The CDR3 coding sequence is TGTGCCAGCAGTTTCCGCAGGACAGGGGGCGCATACAATGAGCAGTTCTTC. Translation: CASSFRRTGGAYNEQFF.